This TCR beta chain originates from a study of blood T cells in healthy people across ages. Germline V CDR1 and CDR2: SQVTM, ANQGSEA. The CDR3 runs to 13 residues. The germline V and J ends were trimmed by 7 bases and 7 bases, with 16 bases remaining between them. Through a sample-barcoded 5' primer and a J-beta primer mix, a second PCR was run for roughly 6 to 11 cycles. TCRdb processed the 5' RACE reads anew with MiXCR; each CDR3 protein has one entry. The sample yields fewer than 900,000 distinct CDR3 sequences, approximately 39% seen once. Sequencing was performed on blood. The genes are TRBV29-1 and TRBJ2-2; TRBD1 might be the D (6 bases). The clonotype was recovered from a woman aged 60-70 years in good health. Written as DNA, the CDR3 is TGCAGCGCTTTAGGGGGACCTGGCGGGGAGCTGTTTTTT. This gives the protein CSALGGPGGELFF.